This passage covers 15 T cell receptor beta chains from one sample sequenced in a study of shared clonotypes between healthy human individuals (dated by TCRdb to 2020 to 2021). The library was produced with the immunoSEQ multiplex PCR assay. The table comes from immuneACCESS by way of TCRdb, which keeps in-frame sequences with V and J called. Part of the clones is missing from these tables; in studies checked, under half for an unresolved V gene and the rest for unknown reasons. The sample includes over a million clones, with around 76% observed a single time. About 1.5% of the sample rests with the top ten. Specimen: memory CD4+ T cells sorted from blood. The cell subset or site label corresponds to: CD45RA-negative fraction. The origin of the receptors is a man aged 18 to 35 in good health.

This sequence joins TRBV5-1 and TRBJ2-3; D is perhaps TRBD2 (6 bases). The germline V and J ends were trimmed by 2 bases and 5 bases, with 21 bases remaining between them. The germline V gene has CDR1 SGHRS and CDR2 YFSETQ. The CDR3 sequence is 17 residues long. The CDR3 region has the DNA TGCGCCAGCAGCTTCGGGCGCGGGACGAGGTTATTAGATACGCAGTATTTT. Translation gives CASSFGRGTRLLDTQYF.

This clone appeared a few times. CDR3 amino acids: CASSLPGGTQYF. CDR3 DNA: TGTGCCAGCAGCCTACCGGGGGGCACGCAGTATTTT. This chain connects TRBV7-3 to TRBJ2-3; D is perhaps TRBD2 (7 bases). Germline V lookup: CDR1 SGHTA, CDR2 FQGTGA. Trimming stripped 5 bases from V and 9 bases from J, with 12 bases between. The CDR3 extends over 12 amino acids.

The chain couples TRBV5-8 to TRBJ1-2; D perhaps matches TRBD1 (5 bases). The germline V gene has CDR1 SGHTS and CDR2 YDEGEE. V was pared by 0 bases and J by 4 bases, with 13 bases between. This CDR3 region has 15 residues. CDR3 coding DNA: TGTGCCAGCAGCTTGGGATGGAACGGGGCCTATGGCTACACCTTC. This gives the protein CASSLGWNGAYGYTF. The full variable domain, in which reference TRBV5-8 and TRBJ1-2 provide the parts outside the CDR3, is EAGVTQSPTHLIKTRGQQATLRCSPISGHTSVYWYQQALGLGLQFLLWYDEGEERNRGNFPPRFSGRQFPNYSSELNVNALELEDSALYLCASSLGWNGAYGYTFGSGTRLTVV.

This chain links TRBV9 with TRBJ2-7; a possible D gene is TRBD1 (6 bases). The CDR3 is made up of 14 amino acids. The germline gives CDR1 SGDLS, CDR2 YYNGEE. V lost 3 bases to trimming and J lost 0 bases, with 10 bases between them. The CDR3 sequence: CASSETGFSYEQYF. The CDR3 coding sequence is TGTGCCAGCAGCGAGACAGGATTCTCCTACGAGCAGTACTTC.

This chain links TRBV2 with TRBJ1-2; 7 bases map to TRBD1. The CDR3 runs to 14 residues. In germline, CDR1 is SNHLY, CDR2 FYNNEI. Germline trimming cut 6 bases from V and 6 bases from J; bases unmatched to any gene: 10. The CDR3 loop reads CASRRTGESDGYTF. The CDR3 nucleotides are TGTGCCAGCAGGCGGACAGGCGAGTCAGATGGCTACACCTTC.

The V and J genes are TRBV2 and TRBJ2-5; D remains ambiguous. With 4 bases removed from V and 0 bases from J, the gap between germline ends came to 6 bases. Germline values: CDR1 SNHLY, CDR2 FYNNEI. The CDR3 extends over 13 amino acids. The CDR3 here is CASSVSYQETQYF. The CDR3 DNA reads TGTGCCAGCAGTGTCTCGTACCAAGAGACCCAGTACTTC.

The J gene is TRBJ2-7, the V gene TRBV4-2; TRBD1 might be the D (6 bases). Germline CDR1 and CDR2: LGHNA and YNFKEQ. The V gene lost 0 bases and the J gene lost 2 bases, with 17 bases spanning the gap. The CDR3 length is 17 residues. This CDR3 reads CASSQERLGAGAYEQYF. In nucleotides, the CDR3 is TGTGCCAGCAGCCAAGAAAGGTTGGGGGCTGGGGCCTACGAGCAGTACTTC.

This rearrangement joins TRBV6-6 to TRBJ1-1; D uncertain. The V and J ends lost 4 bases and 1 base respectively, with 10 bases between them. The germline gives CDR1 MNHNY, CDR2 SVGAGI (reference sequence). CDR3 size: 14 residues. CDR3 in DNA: TGTGCCAGCAGTTCCCACTCCCCGAACACTGAAGCTTTCTTT. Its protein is CASSSHSPNTEAFF.

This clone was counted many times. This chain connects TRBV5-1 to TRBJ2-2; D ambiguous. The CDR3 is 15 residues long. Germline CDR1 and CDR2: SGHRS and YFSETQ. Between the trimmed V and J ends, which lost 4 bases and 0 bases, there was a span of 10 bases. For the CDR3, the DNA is TGCGCCAGCAGCCTGAACACCCCGAACACCGGGGAGCTGTTTTTT. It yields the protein CASSLNTPNTGELFF.

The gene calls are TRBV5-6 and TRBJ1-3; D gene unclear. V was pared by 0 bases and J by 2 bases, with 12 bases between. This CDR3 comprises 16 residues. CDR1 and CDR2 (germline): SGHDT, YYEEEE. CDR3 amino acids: CASSLVVSGAGNTIYF. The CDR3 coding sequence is TGTGCCAGCAGCTTGGTCGTATCCGGGGCTGGAAACACCATATATTTT.

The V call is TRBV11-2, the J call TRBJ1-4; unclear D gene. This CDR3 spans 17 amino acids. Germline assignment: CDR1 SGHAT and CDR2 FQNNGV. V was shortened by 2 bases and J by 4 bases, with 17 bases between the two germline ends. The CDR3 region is CASSLSGVWTVNEKLFF. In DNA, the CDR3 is TGTGCCAGCAGCTTATCTGGAGTGTGGACTGTTAATGAAAAACTGTTTTTT.

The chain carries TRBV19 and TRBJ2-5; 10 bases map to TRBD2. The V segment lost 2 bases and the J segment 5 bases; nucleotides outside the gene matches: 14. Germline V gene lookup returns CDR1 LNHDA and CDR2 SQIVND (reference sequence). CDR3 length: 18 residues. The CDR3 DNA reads TGTGCCAGTAGTATATCGGCTAGCGGGAGCGGGATTGTGGAGACCCAGTACTTC. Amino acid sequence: CASSISASGSGIVETQYF.

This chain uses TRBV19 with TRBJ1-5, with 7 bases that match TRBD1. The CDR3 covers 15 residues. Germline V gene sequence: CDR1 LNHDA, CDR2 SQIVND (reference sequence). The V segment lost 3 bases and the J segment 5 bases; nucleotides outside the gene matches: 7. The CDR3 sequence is CASSIQGGRDQPQHF. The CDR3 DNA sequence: TGTGCCAGTAGTATTCAGGGGGGGCGCGATCAGCCCCAGCATTTT.

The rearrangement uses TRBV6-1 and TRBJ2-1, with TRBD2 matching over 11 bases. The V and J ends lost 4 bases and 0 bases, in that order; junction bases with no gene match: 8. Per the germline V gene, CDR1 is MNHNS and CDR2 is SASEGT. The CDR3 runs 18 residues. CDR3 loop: CASSGGLAGSFSYNEQFF. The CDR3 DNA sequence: TGTGCCAGCAGTGGAGGACTAGCGGGTTCATTCTCCTACAATGAGCAGTTCTTC.

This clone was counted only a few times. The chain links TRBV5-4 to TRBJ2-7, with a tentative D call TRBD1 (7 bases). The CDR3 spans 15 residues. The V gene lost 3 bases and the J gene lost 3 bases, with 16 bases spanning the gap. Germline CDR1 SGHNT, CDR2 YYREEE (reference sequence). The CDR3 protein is CASSSQGGVRYEQYF. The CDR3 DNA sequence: TGTGCCAGCAGCTCCCAGGGGGGTGTGCGCTACGAGCAGTACTTC.